This T cell receptor (beta chain) appears in the sequencing data of a study of response to subunit inactivated influenza vaccine. Overall study results and limits: The authors put forward the suggestion that each seasonal influenza vaccination may bring in only a limited number of new T cells.

TCRdb used MiXCR to reprocess the RT-PCR reads, holding one entry per CDR3 protein. This table holds roughly 700,000 distinct CDR3 sequences, around 16% found once. Remarks on this clonotype: Its antigen remains unknown.

Germline V gene sequence: CDR1 MRHNA, CDR2 SNTAGT. The CDR3 is made up of 16 amino acids. Losses at the gene ends were 4 bases for V and 7 bases for J; bases not matched to a gene: 5. The source material was PBMCs from blood, sampled 11 to 12 days after vaccination. The V gene is TRBV6-4, the J gene TRBJ2-2; 14 bases are shared with TRBD2. This TCR came from a man aged 50-60 years who received an inactivated influenza vaccine. CDR3 residues: CASSAMGLAGVGELFF. CDR3 DNA: TGTGCCAGCAGTGCGATGGGACTAGCGGGAGTCGGGGAGCTGTTTTTT.